This record looks at one T cell receptor beta chain sequence and its context. Its matching antigen is unknown. CDR3 length equals 13 residues. Germline V gives CDR1 SGHRS, CDR2 YFSETQ. V was clipped by 4 bases and J by 7 bases; unmatched bases: 4. This sample is part of a study of T-cell reconstitution after alpha-beta-depleted transplantation in children. Broader study findings: T-cell counts and diversity at one year post-transplant came mainly from newly produced T cells. Several hundred graft clones that had expanded were reportedly the source of alpha-beta T cells about two months after transplant.

As it was prepared, the TCRbeta library received unique molecular identifiers. Via MiXCR, TCRdb re-called the PCR reads, giving one row per CDR3 protein. Altogether almost 600,000 distinct CDR3 sequences are present, 27% being singletons, with the ten largest covering under 45%. This rearrangement joins TRBV5-1 to TRBJ2-2; 7 positions match TRBD1. The receptor was derived from a boy under two years old with Wiskott-Aldrich syndrome, due to receive a stem cell transplant. The material sequenced was PBMCs, taken before TCRalphabeta/CD19-depleted stem cell transplant. In DNA, the CDR3 is TGCGCCAGCAGCACGGGACAGAGCGGGGAGCTGTTTTTT. This codes for CASSTGQSGELFF.